The subject of this entry is one T cell receptor (beta chain). The junction differs from germline at one of its ends, possibly a read error. This sample is drawn from a study of blood T cell repertoires in COVID-19. Data came from immunoSEQ multiplex PCR; TCRdb stores just in-frame clones and leaves some out. This sample yields hundreds of thousands of clones, of which 90% are seen a single time; about 1.7% belongs to the top ten. This CDR3 contains 15 residues. Per germline, CDR1 SSHAT and CDR2 FNYEAQ (reference sequence). Clinical history reported by participants formed the basis on which cohorts were assigned.

The rearrangement joins TRBV7-7 to TRBJ2-5; TRBD2 matches at 7 bases. Sequencing input: PBMCs or T cells enriched from blood (not recorded which). This TCR came from a woman between 18 and 29 years old with acute COVID-19. DNA of the CDR3: TGTGCTAGCAGCTTAAGTGTCAGGGAGGGAGAGACCCAGTACTTC. As protein: CASSLSVREGETQYF.